The clone carrying this TCR beta chain was counted only a few times. Its antigen is still unknown. This record belongs to a study of T cells in localized non-small cell lung cancer. This CDR3 comprises 16 residues. Produced via immunoSEQ multiplex PCR; TCRdb's table is partial and in-frame only. Of 2,400 or so clones detected, about 20% appear once; the ten largest clones hold 8.5% to 12%. Points from the study as a whole: Uninvolved nearby lung showed the greatest T cell clonality, exceeding that found in tumor. A median of roughly 50 of the top 100 tumor clones appeared in adjacent lung, which was paired and uninvolved. Because sequencing included only one region (of the tumor), heterogeneity remains possible.

Source: normal lung tissue next to the tumor, taken before any cancer treatment. This receptor was identified in a male donor at least 60 years old with stage I squamous cell lung carcinoma. The chain links TRBV1 to TRBJ2-7. TRBV1 is classified as a pseudogene. CDR3 nucleotide sequence: TGCGCCAGCAGCCAAGAAGGGCGGCCCGCCGTAGATAACCAGTACTTC. Its translation is CASSQEGRPAVDNQYF.